The source of this T cell receptor beta chain is a study of control samples from healthy donors and cancer patients (dated by TCRdb to 2020 to 2021). Unmatched junction bases come to 3, with V trimmed by 2 bases and J by 6 bases. Counted from cysteine to phenylalanine, this CDR3 has 14 amino acids. Of the read, only the CDR3 DNA is kept; its 42 bases are in frame from base 1. CDR1 and CDR2 are drawn from the germline V gene: MGHDK, SYGVNS. This clone came up once. No antigen is known for it. The record has no base qualities; no much larger clone is one base away. Libraries were built with the immunoSEQ multiplex PCR assay. The source is immuneACCESS, and TCRdb retained only in-frame sequences with V and J called. Part of the clones is not carried over; for the studies checked, unresolved V genes explain less than half of this, and the remainder is unexplained. This sample lists about 110,000 clones; approximately 82% were detected once. The top ten hold under 8.5% of the sample.

The clonotype was recovered from a man between 18 and 29 years old in good health. Sequenced material: blood. The V and J genes are TRBV25-1 and TRBJ2-1, with 8 bases in between that match TRBD1. The DNA reads as follows: TGTGCCAGCAGTGAAAAGGACAGGGTCAATGAGCAGTTCTTC. This gives the protein CASSEKDRVNEQFF.